This T cell receptor beta chain comes out of a study of post-analysis software for immune sequencing data. The wider study: Patients with relapsing-remitting, secondary progressive and progressive-relapsing multiple sclerosis courses were all represented.

Study observations and caveats: Co-batched samples clustered tightly together by F measure. Among a few TRBV segments more frequent in patients than controls were TRBV5-6, TRBV5-1 and TRBV20-1.

Tagging with unique molecular identifiers was a feature of the TCR beta cDNA libraries. Approximately 0.5 million cDNA molecules were recovered from an input of roughly 0.85 to 10 million T cells. MiXCR, applied by TCRdb to the PCR reads, yields one record per CDR3 protein. The sample includes roughly 430,000 distinct CDR3 sequences, about 39% of them seen just once. A word on this clonotype: Its antigen remains unknown. A much larger clone sits a single nucleotide away, making a read error possible.

Germline V lookup: CDR1 SQVTM, CDR2 ANQGSEA. The CDR3 runs to 11 residues. Trimming took 7 bases from V and 4 from J, leaving 9 bases between them. This chain connects TRBV29-1 to TRBJ2-3; D not resolved. Sequencing was carried out using blood. This receptor was taken from a girl aged 2 to 10 with multiple sclerosis. The CDR3 region is CSAGEADTQYF. The CDR3 DNA reads TGCAGCGCTGGAGAGGCAGATACGCAGTATTTT.